Listed here are 30 T cell receptor beta chains from one sample, sequenced in a study of Graves' ophthalmopathy and Graves' hyperthyroidism. TCR beta CDR3 amplification used RNA transcripts. RT-PCR was first run with HTBI primers, then multiplex PCR in a second round. TCRdb called the multiplex PCR reads again in MiXCR, with one record for every CDR3 protein. The table lists approximately 160,000 distinct CDR3 sequences, approximately 40% of them singletons. The sample comprised peripheral blood. These receptors all come from a man aged 25 to 40 with Graves' ophthalmopathy.

This clonotype was recorded many times. The chain uses TRBV12-3 or TRBV12-4 and TRBJ1-1; 7 bases are shared with TRBD1. The CDR3 is made up of 13 amino acids. V gave up 7 bases and J gave up 2 bases; unmatched junction bases: 4. CDR3 region: CASKRDSNTEAFF. The DNA for the CDR3 is TGTGCCAGCAAACGGGACAGCAACACTGAAGCTTTCTTT.

This clonotype was picked up many times. The chain links TRBV27 to TRBJ1-1; TRBD1 agrees at 8 bases. In germline, CDR1 is MNHEY, CDR2 SMNVEV (reference sequence). This CDR3 region has 14 residues. Trimming at V came to 7 bases and at J to 8 bases, leaving 12 bases not matched to a gene. In nucleotides, the CDR3 is TGTGCCAGCATTAGTAGGACAGGGATCCCCGAAGCTTTCTTT. This codes for CASISRTGIPEAFF.

In nucleotides, the CDR3 is TGTGCCAGCAGCCAAGTCGTTCAGGGGAATTCACCCCTCCACTTT. Encoded protein: CASSQVVQGNSPLHF. V usage is TRBV3-1 and J usage is TRBJ1-6; tentative D call: TRBD1 (6 bases). CDR3 size: 15 residues. V was trimmed by 1 base and J by 7 bases, leaving 11 bases between them. CDR1 and CDR2 from the germline V gene are LGHDT and YNNKEL (reference sequence).

In this sample, this clonotype turned up once. CDR3 DNA sequence: TGTGCCAGCAGTGAAATAGGGGCCAGGGGCTACACCTTC. This encodes CASSEIGARGYTF. This chain joins TRBV6-1 and TRBJ1-2; the D gene is possibly TRBD1 (5 bases). V was clipped by 2 bases and J by 8 bases, with 12 bases between them. Germline CDR1 reads MNHNS; CDR2 reads SASEGT. The CDR3 length is 13 residues.

The chain carries TRBV6-1 and TRBJ2-7; possibly TRBD1 for D (6 bases). The CDR3 length is 13 residues. CDR1 is MNHNS and CDR2 is SASEGT in the germline V gene. The ends were cut back, 7 bases at V and 5 bases at J, with 15 bases in the middle. The CDR3 DNA is TGTGCCAGCACCCCCACAGGGAGAAACGAGCAGTACTTC. Translation: CASTPTGRNEQYF.

The V and J genes are TRBV12-5 and TRBJ2-5; D remains ambiguous. The CDR3 spans 13 residues. The germline gives CDR1 LGHNT, CDR2 FRNRAP. Trimming took 9 bases from V and 5 from J, leaving 16 bases between them. The CDR3 bases are TGTGCTAGCGCGATAGAGTCCTGGGAGACCCAGTACTTC. This codes for CASAIESWETQYF.

There are a few counts of this clonotype. This chain links TRBV19 with TRBJ2-5; maybe TRBD2 (5 bases). CDR3 size: 12 residues. V lost 5 bases, J lost 7 bases, and 11 bases lay in between. Germline V lookup: CDR1 LNHDA, CDR2 SQIVND (reference sequence). CDR3 residues: CASSPAEGTQYF. DNA for the CDR3: TGTGCCAGTAGTCCAGCCGAGGGGACCCAGTACTTC.

The rearrangement joins TRBV6-1 to TRBJ1-5, with a weak D call TRBD1 (5 bases). V lost 6 bases, J lost 2 bases, and 8 bases lay in between. The CDR3 spans 13 residues. Germline loops: CDR1 MNHNS, CDR2 SASEGT. CDR3 coding DNA: TGTGCCAGCAGGGGGGGGGGCAATCAGCCCCAGCATTTT. The encoded protein is CASRGGGNQPQHF.

This clonotype was found many times. The rearrangement joins TRBV7-2 to TRBJ1-6; D call uncertain. V was pared by 4 bases and J by 10 bases, with 14 bases between. Germline V gene sequence: CDR1 SGHTA, CDR2 FQGNSA. The CDR3 contains 14 residues. DNA of the CDR3: TGTGCCAGCAGCTCCACCCCAGAGCTCTCACCCCTCCACTTT. Translation: CASSSTPELSPLHF. Full variable domain (remainder filled in from reference TRBV7-2 and TRBJ1-6): GAGVSQSPSNKVTEKGKDVELRCDPISGHTALYWYRQSLGQGLEFLIYFQGNSAPDKSGLPSDRFSAERTGGSVSTLTIQRTQQEDSAVYLCASSSTPELSPLHFGNGTRLTVT.

The V call is TRBV5-6, the J call TRBJ2-7; 8 bases map to TRBD2. With 0 bases clipped from V and 1 base from J, the junction kept 3 bases outside the gene matches. CDR1 SGHDT and CDR2 YYEEEE come from the germline V gene. The CDR3 extends over 15 amino acids. CDR3 amino acids: CASSLGSGGSYEQYF. The DNA of the CDR3 is TGTGCCAGCAGCTTGGGGAGCGGGGGATCCTACGAGCAGTACTTC.

Many counts were recorded for this clonotype. V is TRBV12-3 or TRBV12-4 and J is TRBJ2-5; 8 bases map to TRBD2. V gave up 2 bases and J gave up 5 bases; unmatched junction bases: 7. The CDR3 sequence is 15 residues long. CDR3 nucleotides: TGTGCCAGCAGTTTAAGCGGGAGTGAGGAGGAGACCCAGTACTTC. The encoded protein is CASSLSGSEEETQYF.

The table lists this clonotype with many counts. This sequence joins TRBV12-3 or TRBV12-4 and TRBJ1-1, with D maybe TRBD1 (5 bases). This CDR3 is 15 amino acids long. Deletions cut 3 bases from V and 0 bases from J, with 11 bases between. In nucleotides, the CDR3 is TGTGCCAGCAGTTTGTCAAGGGGAATGAACACTGAAGCTTTCTTT. Amino acids: CASSLSRGMNTEAFF.

In this sample, this clonotype turned up a few times. The chain couples TRBV6-5 to TRBJ1-2; TRBD1 matches at 9 bases. V dropped 4 bases and J dropped 0; count of bases not matched to a gene: 6. This CDR3 comprises 16 residues. Germline-derived CDR1 and CDR2 are MNHEY and SVGAGI. The CDR3 is CASSWKQGAANYGYTF. CDR3 coding DNA: TGTGCCAGCAGTTGGAAACAGGGGGCCGCTAACTATGGCTACACCTTC.

This clonotype appeared many times. CDR3 sequence reads: CASSPNDLLGSNTEAFF. In DNA form, the CDR3 reads TGTGCCAGCAGTCCTAACGATTTACTAGGGAGCAACACTGAAGCTTTCTTT. The chain carries TRBV7-8 and TRBJ1-1; D is unclear. The CDR3 totals 17 residues. CDR1 SGHVS and CDR2 FQNEAQ come from the germline V gene. Trimming removed 6 bases at V and 2 bases at J, with 22 bases between.

This clonotype was observed many times. The chain combines TRBV12-3 or TRBV12-4 with TRBJ2-7; D is undetermined. Trimming removed 4 bases at V and 3 bases at J, with 7 bases between. The CDR3 extends over 12 amino acids. The CDR3 protein is CASSSLDYEQYF. The DNA of the CDR3 is TGTGCCAGCAGTTCACTTGACTACGAGCAGTACTTC.

This clonotype was recorded at least ten times. The chain links TRBV4-1 to TRBJ2-7; TRBD2 matches 9 bases. Germline trimming cut 3 bases from V and 6 bases from J; bases unmatched to any gene: 9. This CDR3 comprises 15 residues. Germline CDR1 is MGHRA and CDR2 is YSYEKL. CDR3 coding DNA: TGCGCCAGCAGCCACCCTGTAGCGGGAGAAAGCGAGCAGTACTTC. It codes for CASSHPVAGESEQYF.

This sequence joins TRBV6-2 or TRBV6-3 and TRBJ2-2, with a possible D match to TRBD1 (5 bases). CDR1 MNHEY and CDR2 SVGEGT come from the germline V gene. This CDR3 has 16 residues. V was shortened by 5 bases and J by 6 bases, with 19 bases between the two germline ends. The CDR3 coding sequence is TGTGCCAGCAGTCTTCAGGGCGAGTTTAATGCCGGGGAGCTGTTTTTT. As protein: CASSLQGEFNAGELFF.

In the case of this clonotype: One end of the junction varies from germline; a read error may be responsible. This chain uses TRBV12-3 or TRBV12-4 with TRBJ2-7, with 11 bases fitting TRBD2. There are 13 residues in the CDR3. DNA for the CDR3: TGTGCCAGCAATTTAGCGGGAGGGAACGAGCAGTACTTC. Translated, it gives CASNLAGGNEQYF.

This clonotype has a count of ten or more. This chain joins TRBV6-2 or TRBV6-3 and TRBJ1-1; possible D gene TRBD1, 6 bases. Germline-derived CDR1 and CDR2 are MNHEY and SVGEGT. Trimming took 1 base from V and 1 from J, leaving 10 bases between them. This CDR3 region has 15 residues. CDR3 in amino acids: CASSYWGGPNTEAFF. For the CDR3, the DNA is TGTGCCAGCAGTTACTGGGGGGGCCCGAACACTGAAGCTTTCTTT.

V gene TRBV7-2 combines with J gene TRBJ2-5; 9 bases match TRBD2. The CDR3 consists of 17 residues. Germline CDR1 is SGHTA and CDR2 is FQGNSA. V lost 0 bases to trimming and J lost 3 bases; unmatched junction nucleotides: 8. CDR3 region: CASSLAPSGGGEETQYF. The CDR3 DNA is TGTGCCAGCAGCTTAGCGCCGTCCGGCGGGGGGGAAGAGACCCAGTACTTC.

There are many counts of this clonotype. The V call is TRBV25-1, the J call TRBJ2-7; TRBD2 is a possible D gene (5 bases). This CDR3 has 13 residues. Germline values: CDR1 MGHDK, CDR2 SYGVNS. V lost 3 bases, J lost 8 bases, and 14 bases lay in between. The CDR3 nucleotides read TGTGCCAGCAGTGATACTGGAGTAGCGCAGCAGTACTTC. Its protein product is CASSDTGVAQQYF.

This clonotype occurred many times. The rearrangement links TRBV6-5 to TRBJ1-2; 8 nucleotides line up with TRBD1. Germline values: CDR1 MNHEY, CDR2 SVGAGI. V shed 6 bases and J 2 bases; nucleotides not matched to a gene: 8. The CDR3 consists of 15 residues. The CDR3: CASSLGQGGNYGYTF. DNA for the CDR3: TGTGCCAGCAGCCTCGGACAGGGAGGGAACTATGGCTACACCTTC.

This clonotype has ten or more counts. The CDR3 reads CASSLATTGSETQYF. CDR3 sequence (DNA): TGTGCCAGCAGCTTAGCAACGACAGGGAGCGAGACCCAGTACTTC. The gene calls are TRBV7-9 and TRBJ2-5; 7 positions match TRBD1. The junction had 6 bases not matched to a gene; V was cut back by 0 bases and J by 5 bases. Germline V gives CDR1 SEHNR, CDR2 FQNEAQ (reference sequence). This CDR3 contains 15 residues.

There are a few counts of this clonotype. The chain has TRBV6-5 and TRBJ2-7, with D tentatively TRBD1 (5 bases). CDR1 is MNHEY, CDR2 SVGAGI, per germline. V shed 4 bases and J shed 5 bases, with 12 bases lying between them. This CDR3 spans 13 amino acids. The CDR3 nucleotides read TGTGCCAGCAGTTCCGCAGGGTCCGACGAGCAGTACTTC. This codes for CASSSAGSDEQYF.

Many counts were recorded for this clonotype. The chain combines TRBV19 with TRBJ1-1; D remains unclear. The CDR3 runs to 13 residues. Germline CDR1 and CDR2: LNHDA and SQIVND (reference sequence). Trimming cost V 3 bases and J 1 base, with 6 bases left between them. The CDR3 sequence: CASSITQNTEAFF. CDR3 nucleotide sequence: TGTGCCAGTAGTATCACACAGAACACTGAAGCTTTCTTT.

The CDR3 loop reads CASSLVGKREQYF. The CDR3 DNA reads TGTGCCAGCAGTTTGGTCGGGAAACGCGAGCAGTACTTC. The chain has TRBV12-3 or TRBV12-4 and TRBJ2-7, with a tentative D call TRBD2 (5 bases). This CDR3 is 13 amino acids long. V was shortened by 3 bases and J by 6 bases, with 12 bases between the two germline ends.

This clonotype was detected ten times or more. The chain uses TRBV30 and TRBJ1-1; D remains unclear. This CDR3 has 15 residues. The germline CDR1 and CDR2 sequences are GTSNPN and SVGIG (reference sequence). Trimming removed 0 bases at V and 1 base at J, with 12 bases between. The CDR3 is CAWSVAPPGNTEAFF. The CDR3, as DNA: TGTGCCTGGAGTGTAGCCCCCCCGGGGAACACTGAAGCTTTCTTT.

This clonotype has ten or more counts. The chain has TRBV30 and TRBJ2-4; the match to TRBD2 covers 10 bases. The trim removed 3 bases at V and 13 bases at J, leaving 15 bases unmatched. CDR1 and CDR2 from the germline V gene are GTSNPN and SVGIG (reference sequence). This CDR3 comprises 15 residues. The CDR3 is CAWSLVGLAGESQYF. CDR3 DNA sequence: TGTGCCTGGAGCCTGGTTGGCCTAGCGGGAGAGTCCCAGTACTTC.

At least ten counts were recorded for this clonotype. This sequence joins TRBV28 and TRBJ1-1, with 8 bases matching TRBD1. Per the germline V gene, CDR1 is MDHEN and CDR2 is SYDVKM. V lost 0 bases to trimming and J lost 1 base; unmatched junction nucleotides: 4. This CDR3 comprises 16 residues. CDR3: CASSLWGGTGNTEAFF. The CDR3, as DNA: TGTGCCAGCAGTTTATGGGGGGGGACAGGGAACACTGAAGCTTTCTTT. Based on the CDR3 plus reference TRBV28 and TRBJ1-1, the full variable domain is DVKVTQSSRYLVKRTGEKVFLECVQDMDHENMFWYRQDPGLGLRLIYFSYDVKMKEKGDIPEGYSVSREKKERFSLILESASTNQTSMYLCASSLWGGTGNTEAFFGQGTRLTVV.

This clonotype was picked up many times. This chain uses TRBV5-1 with TRBJ1-2, with no clear D. The CDR3 length is 15 residues. Trimming pared 0 bases from V and 2 bases from J, leaving 11 bases between. Germline assignment: CDR1 SGHRS and CDR2 YFSETQ. CDR3 residues: CASSLGHSPNYGYTF. The DNA of the CDR3 is TGCGCCAGCAGCTTGGGCCATTCCCCAAACTATGGCTACACCTTC. The full variable domain, its missing parts supplied by reference TRBV5-1 and TRBJ1-2, is KAGVTQTPRYLIKTRGQQVTLSCSPISGHRSVSWYQQTPGQGLQFLFEYFSETQRNKGNFPGRFSGRQFSNSRSEMNVSTLELGDSALYLCASSLGHSPNYGYTFGSGTRLTVV.